These T cell receptor beta chains were read from a single sample in a study of cytomegalovirus exposure and HLA in healthy donors. Generated by immunoSEQ multiplex PCR, the TCRdb table keeps only in-frame clones and is missing some. The sample holds roughly 150,000 clones, almost 80% seen once. Sequencing was done on a sample of PBMCs. These receptors were taken from a male donor in good health and CMV-seronegative. Each CDR3 is given with its conserved first and last residue. D genes are given only for firm matches. Clone size appears in some rows only: once, few, many, or a class for an expanded clone.

D,J,V,size,DNA,CDR3
-,TRBJ1-2,TRBV27,-,TGTGCCACCCGAACGGGGTCGCGCTACACCTTC,CATRTGSRYTF
-,TRBJ2-6,TRBV5-1,-,TGCGCCAGCACGTCTTACTCTGGGGCCAACGTCCTGACTTTC,CASTSYSGANVLTF
TRBD2,TRBJ2-1,TRBV5-1,once,TGCGCCAGCAGCCTGAGCCTAGCGGGAGTTGTCTATGAGCAGTTCTTC,CASSLSLAGVVYEQFF
-,TRBJ2-3,TRBV28,-,TGTGCCAGCAGTTTGCCCGGGAGTGCAGATACGCAGTATTTT,CASSLPGSADTQYF
-,TRBJ1-3,TRBV5-4,-,TGTGCCAGCAGCTTGGGTCAGGGGCGAAACACCATATATTTT,CASSLGQGRNTIYF
-,TRBJ1-2,TRBV28,once,TGTGCCAGCAGTCTTATAGAAACTGATGGCTACACCTTC,CASSLIETDGYTF
-,TRBJ2-1,TRBV10-3,-,TGTGCCATCGGGCGCGATGAGCAGTTCTTC,CAIGRDEQFF
TRBD1,TRBJ2-7,TRBV27,-,TGTGCCAGCAGCAAATCCGGGACAGTTTCCTACGAGCAGTACTTC,CASSKSGTVSYEQYF
-,TRBJ1-1,TRBV7-9,-,TGTGCCAGCAGTGACAAGAACACTGAAGCTTTCTTT,CASSDKNTEAFF
-,TRBJ1-5,TRBV9,-,TGTGCCAGCAGCGCCACCCCAGGCAATCAGCCCCAGCATTTT,CASSATPGNQPQHF
-,TRBJ2-1,TRBV14,-,TGTGCCAGCAGCCCCCGCGGGGAGGATAGCTACAATGAGCAGTTCTTC,CASSPRGEDSYNEQFF
TRBD2,TRBJ2-1,TRBV7-9,-,TGTGCCAGCAGCGGGACTAGGGGGTCCTACAATGAGCAGTTCTTC,CASSGTRGSYNEQFF
-,TRBJ1-4,TRBV5-4,once,TGTGCCAGCAGCTTGGGTAGTCGTAATGAAAAACTGTTTTTT,CASSLGSRNEKLFF
-,TRBJ2-2,TRBV9,-,TGTGCCAGCAGCGTAGGTGTGGCAGGACTTCGCGGGGAGCTGTTTTTT,CASSVGVAGLRGELFF
-,TRBJ1-3,TRBV6-6,-,TGTGCCAGCAGCCAACAGAGCTCTGGAAACACCATATATTTT,CASSQQSSGNTIYF
TRBD2,TRBJ2-5,TRBV6-6,-,TGTGCCAGCAGGGGACTAGCACAAGAGACCCAGTACTTC,CASRGLAQETQYF
TRBD1,TRBJ2-2,TRBV4-2,-,TGTGCCAGCAGCCCCCAGACAGGGCCAGCCGGGGAGCTGTTTTTT,CASSPQTGPAGELFF
-,TRBJ1-6,TRBV7-3,once,TGTGCCAGCAGCTTAGAGGTCGGTTCACCCCTCCACTTT,CASSLEVGSPLHF
-,TRBJ2-7,TRBV2,-,TGTGCCAGCACCGAGCCGGATTTTAGCGTTGGCGAGCAGTACTTC,CASTEPDFSVGEQYF
TRBD1,TRBJ1-3,TRBV5-4,-,TGTGCCAGCAGCTTGGCCCCCAGGGGGACGGGAAACACCATATATTTT,CASSLAPRGTGNTIYF
TRBD1,TRBJ1-2,TRBV7-9,-,TGTGCCAGCAGCCCAGGGCAGGGGGTTAAAGGCTACACCTTC,CASSPGQGVKGYTF
-,TRBJ1-5,TRBV28,-,TGTGCCAGCAGTTCTCCAGGGGCGGGCAATCAGCCCCAGCATTTT,CASSSPGAGNQPQHF
TRBD1,TRBJ2-2,TRBV7-6,-,TGTGCCAGCAGCCGACAGGGGAACACCGGGGAGCTGTTTTTT,CASSRQGNTGELFF
-,TRBJ1-3,TRBV10-3,-,TGTGCCATCAGTGGCGGGGTGAACTCTGGAAACACCATATATTTT,CAISGGVNSGNTIYF
TRBD2,TRBJ2-3,TRBV4-2,few,TGTGCCAGCAGCCAGGCTCGTACCTCTGCGGGAGTTTGGGATACGCAGTATTTT,CASSQARTSAGVWDTQYF
TRBD2,TRBJ2-3,TRBV4-3,once,TGCGCCAGCAGCCAAGAAACTAGCGGGAGCACAGATACGCAGTATTTT,CASSQETSGSTDTQYF